A selection of T cell receptor beta chains follows, all from one sample in a study of PD-L1 blockade in urothelial cancer. Assay: immunoSEQ multiplex PCR; the TCRdb copy retains only in-frame clones and omits some. Seen here are some 48,000 clones, roughly 80% observed once, and the top ten hold around 9.1%. The sample consisted of PBMCs, taken around atezolizumab (anti-PD-L1) treatment. The receptors stem from a man in his sixties or seventies with urothelial cancer. Both conserved end residues are part of each CDR3. A D gene is named only where the DNA matches it firmly. The size of a clone is reported for some rows only, either as once, few or many, or as a class for expanded clones.

NA	TRBJ1-1	TRBV30	NA	TGTGCCTGGAGTGTGGATTGGGCGGGGAACACTGAAGCTTTCTTT	CAWSVDWAGNTEAFF
NA	TRBJ2-5	TRBV30	NA	TGTGCCTGTAAAATATCAGGGTCTGCAGGGGAGACCCAGTACTTC	CACKISGSAGETQYF
NA	TRBJ2-5	TRBV5-4	NA	TGTGCCAGCAGCTTGGATCCAGAGGGGACCCAGTACTTC	CASSLDPEGTQYF
NA	TRBJ2-5	TRBV11-2	NA	TGTGCCAGCAGCCCAGACAGGGAGACCCAGTACTTC	CASSPDRETQYF
NA	TRBJ1-2	TRBV27	NA	TGTGCCAGCAGGGGGGGGCTCTATGGCTACACCTTC	CASRGGLYGYTF
once	TRBJ2-7	TRBV19	NA	TGTGCCAGTAGGACGGGACAAAGCTACGAGCAGTACTTC	CASRTGQSYEQYF
NA	TRBJ2-7	TRBV11-3	NA	TGTGCCAGCAGTAATGTGGTATCGGGGGAGCAGTACTTC	CASSNVVSGEQYF
NA	TRBJ2-7	TRBV10-1	TRBD1	TGCGCCAGCAGCGCGGGACAGGGCCTCTCCTACGAGCAGTACTTC	CASSAGQGLSYEQYF
NA	TRBJ2-1	TRBV18	TRBD2	TGTGCCAGCTCACCACCAAGTAGCGGGCCCTACAATGAGCAGTTCTTC	CASSPPSSGPYNEQFF
NA	TRBJ2-7	TRBV6-6	TRBD2	TGTGCCAGCGAACGGGGGGAAGGATACGAGCAGTACTTC	CASERGEGYEQYF
NA	TRBJ2-5	TRBV12-5	TRBD2	TGTGCTAGTGGAAATAGCGGGGAAGAGACCCAGTACTTC	CASGNSGEETQYF
NA	TRBJ2-7	TRBV13	TRBD1	TGTGCCAGCAGCCGTCTGGACAGGGGTTACGAGCAGTACTTC	CASSRLDRGYEQYF
few	TRBJ1-2	TRBV4-1	NA	TGCGCCAGCAGCCGCCTTGCAGGGGCCGGCCGGGAAGCCTACACCTTC	CASSRLAGAGREAYTF
NA	TRBJ2-2	TRBV2	NA	TGTGCCAGCAAGCGGACGAACACCGGGGAGCTGTTTTTT	CASKRTNTGELFF
NA	TRBJ2-3	TRBV7-9	NA	TGTGCCAGCAGCGATCGCGGAGATACGCAGTATTTT	CASSDRGDTQYF
once	TRBJ2-7	TRBV9	TRBD1	TGTGCCAGCAGCGTCGGGACAGAGAACTCCTACGAGCAGTACTTC	CASSVGTENSYEQYF
NA	TRBJ1-1	TRBV27	TRBD1	TGTGCCAGCAGTTCTTCCACCGACTACAGGGGGCGAGGCACTGAAGCTTTCTTT	CASSSSTDYRGRGTEAFF
NA	TRBJ2-7	TRBV28	NA	TGTGCCAGCAGTCCCTCCCGACTCACCTACGAGCAGTACTTC	CASSPSRLTYEQYF
NA	TRBJ1-5	TRBV11-2	NA	TGTGCCAGCAGCTTGGACAACAATCAGCCCCAGCATTTT	CASSLDNNQPQHF
NA	TRBJ2-5	TRBV10-1	NA	TGCGCCAGCAGTGAGATCCAGGGGCGGGAGACCCAGTACTTC	CASSEIQGRETQYF
NA	TRBJ2-7	TRBV5-4	TRBD1	TGTGCCAGCAGCTGGGACAGGGCCTACGAGCAGTACTTC	CASSWDRAYEQYF
NA	TRBJ2-7	TRBV21-1	NA	TGTGCCAGCAGAGCCGGGACTAGCGAACGCTCCTACGAGCAGTACTTC	CASRAGTSERSYEQYF
NA	TRBJ2-6	TRBV30	NA	TGTGCCTGGAGTTCGGGCTCTGGGGCCAACGTCCTGACTTTC	CAWSSGSGANVLTF
NA	TRBJ1-5	TRBV7-2	NA	TGTGCCAGCAGCTCAGACTGGAGCAATCAGCCCCAGCATTTT	CASSSDWSNQPQHF
NA	TRBJ2-2	TRBV9	TRBD2	TGTGCCAGCAGCTCCAATGCGGGGGAGGGGACCGGGGAGCTGTTTTTT	CASSSNAGEGTGELFF
NA	TRBJ1-4	TRBV7-2	NA	TGTGCCAGCAGCTTAAACAGACAGAGTAATGAAAAACTGTTTTTT	CASSLNRQSNEKLFF
NA	TRBJ1-3	TRBV2	NA	TGTGCCAGCTGCGGCAGTTATCTCGGAAACACCATATATTTT	CASCGSYLGNTIYF
NA	TRBJ1-3	TRBV18	NA	TGTGCCAGCTCACCCCAGGGGTCGGGAAACACCATATATTTT	CASSPQGSGNTIYF
NA	TRBJ1-5	TRBV28	NA	TGTGCCAGCAGTTTAAGGGGCGATCAGCCCCAGCATTTT	CASSLRGDQPQHF
NA	TRBJ2-3	TRBV7-3	NA	TGTGCCAGCAGCTTATATGCGCAGGCCACAGATACGCAGTATTTT	CASSLYAQATDTQYF
once	TRBJ2-1	TRBV5-1	NA	TGCGCCAGCAGCTTGGGAGTCGACAATGAGCAGTTCTTC	CASSLGVDNEQFF
NA	TRBJ2-7	TRBV15	NA	TGTGCCACCAGCAGAGATCCACAGGGCGAGCAGTACTTC	CATSRDPQGEQYF
NA	TRBJ1-4	TRBV30	NA	TGTGCCTGGAGTGTTGGAGGGGGAGGGGATGAAAAACTGTTTTTT	CAWSVGGGGDEKLFF
NA	TRBJ1-1	TRBV28	NA	TGTGCCAGCACCCTGCGAGGTGACGCTTTCTTT	CASTLRGDAFF
NA	TRBJ1-1	TRBV11-3	NA	TGTGCCAGCAGCTTAGATTCAGGGGCGAACACTGAAGCTTTCTTT	CASSLDSGANTEAFF
NA	TRBJ1-1	TRBV18	NA	TGTGCCAGCTCACCACCGACGGGGGGGGACACTGAAGCTTTCTTT	CASSPPTGGDTEAFF
NA	TRBJ1-5	TRBV4-1	TRBD1	TGCGCCAGCAGCCAACAACAGGGGGCTAATAGGCCCCAGCATTTT	CASSQQQGANRPQHF
NA	TRBJ2-1	TRBV5-1	NA	TGCGCCAGCAGCTTACAGGGCGTCGGCTACAATGAGCAGTTCTTC	CASSLQGVGYNEQFF
NA	TRBJ1-1	TRBV30	NA	TGTGCCTGGAGTGTCGGGTTAATGAACACTGAAGCTTTCTTT	CAWSVGLMNTEAFF
NA	TRBJ2-6	TRBV25-1	NA	TGTGCCACGGTGAGAGATGGGGCCAACGTCCTGACTTTC	CATVRDGANVLTF
NA	TRBJ2-1	TRBV10-1	TRBD2	TGCGCCAGCAGTTATAGGCGGGAGAGCGGTAATGAGCAGTTCTTC	CASSYRRESGNEQFF
once	TRBJ1-3	TRBV11-2	NA	TGTGCCAGCCGGACTGTCTACTCTGGAAACACCATATATTTT	CASRTVYSGNTIYF
few	TRBJ1-5	TRBV4-2	NA	TGTGCCAGCAGCCAAGCAGAAGGGAGGGGGACCTGGAGGCCCCAGCATTTT	CASSQAEGRGTWRPQHF
NA	TRBJ2-1	TRBV2	TRBD2	TGTGCCAGCAGTTTGGGGGGGGATGAGCAGTTCTTC	CASSLGGDEQFF
once	TRBJ2-5	TRBV5-1	TRBD2	TGCGCCAGCAGCTTGTTTGGCGGGGGGCACCAAGAGACCCAGTACTTC	CASSLFGGGHQETQYF
NA	TRBJ2-1	TRBV11-3	NA	TGTGCCAGCAGCTCCACGGGATCTTTGAAGGAGCAGTTCTTC	CASSSTGSLKEQFF
NA	TRBJ1-2	TRBV28	NA	TGTGCCAGCAGGCGGACACAAACCTATGGCTACACCTTC	CASRRTQTYGYTF
few	TRBJ2-7	TRBV10-3	NA	TGTGCCATCAGTGAGTCAGTAACGGCAGGGGGGAACGAGCAGTACTTC	CAISESVTAGGNEQYF
NA	TRBJ1-3	TRBV28	TRBD1	TGTGCCAGCAGTTTAGGGACAGGGGGCTTTGGAAACACCATATATTTT	CASSLGTGGFGNTIYF
NA	TRBJ2-5	TRBV2	NA	TGTGCCAGCAGTGATACAGGGGAGGCGGGGACCCAGTACTTC	CASSDTGEAGTQYF
NA	TRBJ1-5	TRBV19	NA	TGTGCCAGCAAGAGAACGGGACAAACGCTAAATCAGCCCCAGCATTTT	CASKRTGQTLNQPQHF
NA	TRBJ2-7	TRBV19	NA	TGTGCCAGTAGGGGGCAGGGGAACCACGAGCAGTACTTC	CASRGQGNHEQYF
NA	TRBJ1-1	TRBV7-3	NA	TGTGCCAGCAGCCCCACGGGGGGCGGAAGCACTGAAGCTTTCTTT	CASSPTGGGSTEAFF
NA	TRBJ1-4	TRBV5-1	TRBD1	TGCGCCAGCAGCTACGGGACAGGGGTGGCTAATGAAAAACTGTTTTTT	CASSYGTGVANEKLFF
NA	TRBJ2-7	TRBV6-1	NA	TGTGCCAGCAGTGGGGAGGGGGGCTCCTACGAGCAGTACTTC	CASSGEGGSYEQYF
NA	TRBJ1-2	TRBV29-1	NA	TGCAGCGTCGACAGCTGGGGCTACACCTTC	CSVDSWGYTF
few	TRBJ1-2	TRBV10-2	TRBD1	TGCGCCAGCAGAGACGGACAGGGAAACTATGGCTACACCTTC	CASRDGQGNYGYTF
NA	TRBJ1-1	TRBV6-1	NA	TGTGCCAGCAGTGAAGGGGGCCGGATCCCTATGAACACTGAAGCTTTCTTT	CASSEGGRIPMNTEAFF
NA	TRBJ2-7	TRBV7-8	TRBD1	TGTGCCAGCAGCCGGACAGGGACTTCTATCGAGCAGTACTTC	CASSRTGTSIEQYF
NA	TRBJ1-2	TRBV19	NA	TGTGCCAGTAGTAAATTCGCCCGCACGGTGGTGAACCTTTATGGCTACACCTTC	CASSKFARTVVNLYGYTF